This T cell receptor beta chain was obtained from a study of PD-L1 blockade in urothelial cancer. Some clones are missing from TCRdb's copy, which holds only in-frame ones; the method was immunoSEQ multiplex PCR. This table has 35,000 to 50,000 clones, 81% appearing once. V trimming: 2 bases; J trimming: 6 bases; junction bases outside the gene matches: 9. The CDR3 has 16 amino acids. Per the germline V gene, CDR1 is MGHRA and CDR2 is YSYEKL. This chain uses TRBV4-1 with TRBJ2-1; 8 positions agree with TRBD2. The receptor's source is a man in his 70s with urothelial cancer. The sequences come from PBMCs, collected around atezolizumab (anti-PD-L1) treatment. DNA of the CDR3: TGCGCCAGCAGCCAATCCGGTGCAGCGGGAGTCAATGAGCAGTTCTTC. Protein product: CASSQSGAAGVNEQFF.